This T cell receptor beta chain was identified in a study of T cells after somatic rescue of genetic block. Clones were sequenced by immunoSEQ multiplex PCR, and TCRdb holds only the in-frame ones, with some missing. The table shows roughly 55,000 clones, with roughly 96% occurring only once. CDR3 length: 13 amino acids. V lost 4 bases, J lost 8 bases, and 11 bases lay in between. CDR1 is MNHEY and CDR2 is SMNVEV in the germline V gene (reference sequence). Material: peripheral blood mononuclear cells (PBMCs). The genes are TRBV27 and TRBJ1-4, with D perhaps TRBD1 (5 bases). The sequence was collected from a child less than two years old. The CDR3 nucleotides read TGTGCCAGCAGTTCTCGGGGCGGCGAAAAACTGTTTTTT. This translates into CASSSRGGEKLFF.